Below are 8 T cell receptor beta chains sequenced from a single sample in a study of memory CD4+ T cells and cytomegalovirus serostatus. Profiled with immunoSEQ multiplex PCR; TCRdb holds only in-frame clones, not every one. The sample yields about 56,000 clones, 82% seen once. Single viable CD3+CD4+CD8-CD45RO+ cells were sorted as the memory CD4+ T cells. The specimen sequenced was memory CD4+ T cells from blood. Receptor source: an adult in good health and CMV-seronegative.

The CDR3 protein is CASNRGSNTGELFF. In DNA form, the CDR3 reads TGTGCCAGTAACAGGGGGTCGAACACCGGGGAGCTGTTTTTT. V usage is TRBV27 and J usage is TRBJ2-2; 8 nucleotides line up with TRBD1. Germline V gives CDR1 MNHEY, CDR2 SMNVEV (reference sequence). Trimming cost V 9 bases and J 0 bases; bases outside gene matches: 3. The CDR3 sequence is 14 residues long.

This clone came up once. The chain uses TRBV18 and TRBJ2-7; D may be TRBD1 or TRBD2 (5 bases each). This CDR3 region has 16 residues. With 3 bases removed from V and 6 bases from J, the gap between germline ends came to 21 bases. Germline lookup yields CDR1 KGHSH and CDR2 LQKENI. CDR3 loop: CASSPPRQRLLVEQYF. CDR3 nucleotides: TGTGCCAGCTCACCCCCCCGACAGCGGCTCCTTGTCGAGCAGTACTTC. The full variable domain, its missing parts supplied by reference TRBV18 and TRBJ2-7, is NAGVMQNPRHLVRRRGQEARLRCSPMKGHSHVYWYRQLPEEGLKFMVYLQKENIIDESGMPKERFSAEFPKEGPSILRIQQVVRGDSAAYFCASSPPRQRLLVEQYFGPGTRLTVT.

This CDR3 reads CATGLGGAEADTQYF. The CDR3 nucleotides read TGTGCCACGGGTTTAGGGGGGGCGGAGGCAGATACGCAGTATTTT. The chain combines TRBV10-3 with TRBJ2-3; D is perhaps TRBD2 (7 bases). The CDR3 consists of 15 residues. Germline-derived CDR1 and CDR2 are ENHRY and SYGVKD. The V gene lost 10 bases and the J gene lost 4 bases, with 21 bases spanning the gap.

The rearrangement links TRBV5-1 to TRBJ1-1; D possibly corresponds to TRBD1 (5 bases). CDR1 is SGHRS and CDR2 is YFSETQ in the germline V gene. CDR3 length: 14 residues. V was pared by 4 bases and J by 5 bases, with 15 bases between. The CDR3 reads CASSQDRGQTEAFF. In nucleotides, the CDR3 is TGCGCCAGCAGCCAAGACAGAGGGCAGACTGAAGCTTTCTTT.

The chain links TRBV4-2 to TRBJ1-1; D not resolved. This CDR3 has 11 amino acids. Germline CDR1 and CDR2: LGHNA and YNFKEQ. The V gene lost 4 bases and the J gene lost 7 bases, with 7 bases spanning the gap. CDR3 DNA: TGTGCCAGCAGCCGAGGCAATGAAGCTTTCTTT. This codes for CASSRGNEAFF.

The chain employs TRBV9 and TRBJ1-1, with TRBD1 as a possible D gene (5 bases). This CDR3 has 15 residues. Trimming cost V 0 bases and J 5 bases, with 14 bases left between them. Germline assignment: CDR1 SGDLS and CDR2 YYNGEE. CDR3 sequence: CASSVEAGGWTEAFF. DNA of the CDR3: TGTGCCAGCAGCGTAGAGGCGGGGGGGTGGACTGAAGCTTTCTTT.

The rearrangement links TRBV5-6 to TRBJ2-4; TRBD2 matches at 15 bases. CDR1 is SGHDT, CDR2 YYEEEE, per germline. The CDR3 covers 18 residues. V lost 4 bases and J lost 8; bases outside the gene matches: 13. CDR3 DNA sequence: TGTGCCAGCAGCCCGGGACTAGCGGGGGGAGGAAAATTGGACATTCAGTACTTC. Protein product: CASSPGLAGGGKLDIQYF.

CDR3 amino acids: CASSLSTGTHEKLFF. CDR3 DNA sequence: TGTGCCAGCAGCCTAAGTACCGGGACGCATGAAAAACTGTTTTTT. The chain carries TRBV11-2 and TRBJ1-4; D is perhaps TRBD1 (5 bases). V was clipped by 5 bases and J by 6 bases, with 16 bases between them. The CDR3 sequence is 15 residues long. CDR1 and CDR2 from the germline V gene are SGHAT and FQNNGV.